This T cell receptor (beta chain) was retrieved from a study of blood T cell repertoires in COVID-19. Study-level background: The cDNA or gDNA used as material had been derived from T cells, B-cell-depleted T cells, or PBMCs.

Profiling relied on immunoSEQ multiplex PCR, and the TCRdb table lists in-frame clones only, not all of them. The data contain about 120,000 clones, about four fifths of them singletons. The CDR3 is made up of 15 amino acids. Germline-derived CDR1 and CDR2 are SEHNR and FQNEAQ (reference sequence). The V segment lost 0 bases and the J segment 10 bases; nucleotides outside the gene matches: 10. The sequencing input was peripheral blood. The rearrangement joins TRBV7-9 to TRBJ2-3; 7 positions agree with TRBD2. The source is a man younger than 40 with COVID-19, enrolled during active disease. DNA of the CDR3: TGTGCCAGCAGCTTAGCGGGCCGGGGAGCGGGGTCGCAGTATTTT. Its translation is CASSLAGRGAGSQYF.